Listed below are T cell receptor beta chains from one sample, sequenced in a study of shared clonotypes between healthy human individuals. Method: immunoSEQ multiplex PCR; TCRdb's copy keeps in-frame clones and lacks some. The sample holds fewer than 700,000 clones, roughly 79% seen once. Sequencing input: PBMCs. Receptors originate from a woman aged 40 to 49 in good health. Some clones in this sample may be carry-over from other donors' samples. Both conserved end residues are part of each CDR3. The D gene is left open where the match is weak. Expanded clones get a size class; other rows say once, few or many, or leave the size out.

V: TRBV4-3; J: TRBJ2-3; D: -; size: -; DNA: TGCGCCAGCAGCCAAGATCTCACTTTCCCCCCAGATACGCAGTATTTT; CDR3: CASSQDLTFPPDTQYF
V: TRBV13; J: TRBJ2-3; D: TRBD2; size: -; DNA: TGTGCCAGCAGCTCAGCAGGAGCGGGAGTCACAGATACGCAGTATTTT; CDR3: CASSSAGAGVTDTQYF
V: TRBV16; J: TRBJ1-4; D: TRBD1; size: -; DNA: TGTGCCAGCAGCCAGACAGGGCGGGATGAAAAACTGTTTTTT; CDR3: CASSQTGRDEKLFF
V: TRBV9; J: TRBJ2-7; D: TRBD1; size: -; DNA: TGTGCCAGCGGGACAGAAACCTACGAGCAGTACTTC; CDR3: CASGTETYEQYF
V: TRBV28; J: TRBJ1-3; D: -; size: many; DNA: TGTGCCAGCAGTCAACCTGTACGGGCACAGGGAAACACCATATATTTT; CDR3: CASSQPVRAQGNTIYF
V: TRBV28; J: TRBJ1-3; D: -; size: few; DNA: TGTGCCAGCATTAGCACTGCTGGAAACACCATATATTTT; CDR3: CASISTAGNTIYF
V: TRBV19; J: TRBJ1-5; D: -; size: -; DNA: TGTGCCTCCCGGGGGCTAGGCAATCAGCCCCAGCATTTT; CDR3: CASRGLGNQPQHF
V: TRBV5-1; J: TRBJ2-5; D: -; size: many; DNA: TGCGCCAGCAGCGAGCCAGGGGCGGGCCAAGAGACCCAGTACTTC; CDR3: CASSEPGAGQETQYF
V: TRBV7-2; J: TRBJ2-7; D: -; size: -; DNA: TGTGCCAGCAGCTTGGACACCTTCCGAGGTCGCGAGCAGTACTTC; CDR3: CASSLDTFRGREQYF
V: TRBV6-1; J: TRBJ2-3; D: TRBD1; size: few; DNA: TGTGCCAGCAGTGAGAGGACAGGGAGCGTGGATACGCAGTATTTT; CDR3: CASSERTGSVDTQYF
V: TRBV19; J: TRBJ1-1; D: TRBD1; size: -; DNA: TGTGCCAGTAGTCCGCTACAGGGGGCTGAAGCTTTCTTT; CDR3: CASSPLQGAEAFF
V: TRBV5-5; J: TRBJ2-1; D: -; size: -; DNA: TGTGCCAGCAGCCCGGACGGATCCTACAATGAGCAGTTCTTC; CDR3: CASSPDGSYNEQFF
V: TRBV30; J: TRBJ2-3; D: -; size: -; DNA: TGTGCCTGGAGTCAAGATTACACAGATACGCAGTATTTT; CDR3: CAWSQDYTDTQYF
V: TRBV19; J: TRBJ2-7; D: TRBD1; size: -; DNA: TGTGCCAGTAGCCCCAGGACAGGTTTCTCCTACGAGCAGTACTTC; CDR3: CASSPRTGFSYEQYF
V: TRBV6-5; J: TRBJ2-1; D: -; size: -; DNA: TGTGCCAGCAGTTACTCGGGGTTAGCGGTCAACAATGAGCAGTTCTTC; CDR3: CASSYSGLAVNNEQFF